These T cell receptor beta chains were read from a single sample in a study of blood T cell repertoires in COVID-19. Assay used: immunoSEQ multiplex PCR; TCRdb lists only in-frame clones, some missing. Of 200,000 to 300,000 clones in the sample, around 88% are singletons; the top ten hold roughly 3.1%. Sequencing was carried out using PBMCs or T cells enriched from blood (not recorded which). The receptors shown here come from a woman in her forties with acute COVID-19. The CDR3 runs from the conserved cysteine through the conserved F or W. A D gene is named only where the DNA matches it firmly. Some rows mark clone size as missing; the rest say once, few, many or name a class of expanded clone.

CDR3aa: CASSLGPVVAGADTQYF
CDR3nt: TGTGCCAGCAGCTTGGGGCCGGTTGTGGCGGGAGCGGATACGCAGTATTTT
v_gene: TRBV5-5
d_gene: TRBD2
j_gene: TRBJ2-3
abundance: NA
len: 17

CDR3aa: CASSLNWEDEAFF
CDR3nt: TGTGCCAGCAGTTTGAATTGGGAGGACGAAGCTTTCTTT
v_gene: TRBV27
d_gene: NA
j_gene: TRBJ1-1
abundance: NA
len: 13

CDR3aa: CASSVGGGAGYTF
CDR3nt: TGTGCCAGCAGCGTAGGGGGGGGAGCCGGCTACACCTTC
v_gene: TRBV9
d_gene: NA
j_gene: TRBJ1-2
abundance: once
len: 13

CDR3aa: CASSQDPRTGAYGYTF
CDR3nt: TGTGCCAGCAGCCAAGATCCGCGGACAGGGGCCTATGGCTACACCTTC
v_gene: TRBV4-2
d_gene: TRBD1
j_gene: TRBJ1-2
abundance: NA
len: 16

CDR3aa: CASSHSGATNF
CDR3nt: TGTGCCAGCAGCCATAGCGGCGCTACTAACTTC
v_gene: TRBV11-1
d_gene: NA
j_gene: TRBJ2-7
abundance: NA
len: 11

CDR3aa: CASSDRTGGGNQPQHF
CDR3nt: TGTGCCAGCAGCGATCGGACAGGGGGCGGAAATCAGCCCCAGCATTTT
v_gene: TRBV28
d_gene: TRBD1
j_gene: TRBJ1-5
abundance: NA
len: 16

CDR3aa: CASPRTAYGYTF
CDR3nt: TGTGCCAGCCCAAGGACTGCATATGGCTACACCTTC
v_gene: TRBV2
d_gene: NA
j_gene: TRBJ1-2
abundance: NA
len: 12

CDR3aa: CASSLVDRLNTEAFF
CDR3nt: TGTGCCAGCAGCTTAGTTGACAGACTGAACACTGAAGCTTTCTTT
v_gene: TRBV11-1
d_gene: NA
j_gene: TRBJ1-1
abundance: NA
len: 15

CDR3aa: CASRGSVTDTQYF
CDR3nt: TGCGCCAGCCGGGGAAGCGTCACAGATACGCAGTATTTT
v_gene: TRBV5-1
d_gene: NA
j_gene: TRBJ2-3
abundance: NA
len: 13

CDR3aa: CASKLGQGANQPQHF
CDR3nt: TGTGCCAGTAAACTAGGACAGGGGGCCAATCAGCCCCAGCATTTT
v_gene: TRBV19
d_gene: TRBD1
j_gene: TRBJ1-5
abundance: few
len: 15

CDR3aa: CASSPRQDDRYGYTF
CDR3nt: TGTGCCAGCAGCCCTCGACAGGACGACAGATATGGCTACACCTTC
v_gene: TRBV5-6
d_gene: NA
j_gene: TRBJ1-2
abundance: NA
len: 15

CDR3aa: CASRSWDSFNYGYTF
CDR3nt: TGTGCCAGCAGGAGCTGGGACAGCTTTAACTATGGCTACACCTTC
v_gene: TRBV5-5
d_gene: TRBD1
j_gene: TRBJ1-2
abundance: NA
len: 15

CDR3aa: CATRGGGNTEAFF
CDR3nt: TGTGCCACCAGAGGGGGGGGCAATACTGAAGCTTTCTTT
v_gene: TRBV15
d_gene: NA
j_gene: TRBJ1-1
abundance: NA
len: 13

CDR3aa: CASSLGDRGPREQYF
CDR3nt: TGTGCCAGCAGTTTAGGGGACAGGGGGCCTAGAGAGCAGTACTTC
v_gene: TRBV28
d_gene: TRBD1
j_gene: TRBJ2-7
abundance: few
len: 15

CDR3aa: CASSIAGTANTGELFF
CDR3nt: TGTGCCAGTAGTATAGCCGGGACAGCAAACACCGGGGAGCTGTTTTTT
v_gene: TRBV19
d_gene: TRBD1
j_gene: TRBJ2-2
abundance: once
len: 16

CDR3aa: CASSQEGGWETQYF
CDR3nt: TGTGCCAGCAGCCAAGAGGGGGGTTGGGAGACCCAGTACTTC
v_gene: TRBV3-1/TRBV3-2
d_gene: NA
j_gene: TRBJ2-5
abundance: NA
len: 14

CDR3aa: CASSELGLYEQYF
CDR3nt: TGTGCCAGCAGTGAACTGGGACTCTACGAGCAGTACTTC
v_gene: TRBV2
d_gene: NA
j_gene: TRBJ2-7
abundance: NA
len: 13

CDR3aa: CASSADRVTYNEQFF
CDR3nt: TGTGCCAGCAGTGCAGACAGGGTAACCTACAATGAGCAGTTCTTC
v_gene: TRBV25-1
d_gene: TRBD1
j_gene: TRBJ2-1
abundance: few
len: 15

CDR3aa: CATSDPTKPDEQFF
CDR3nt: TGTGCCACCAGTGACCCGACTAAACCTGATGAGCAGTTCTTC
v_gene: TRBV24-1
d_gene: NA
j_gene: TRBJ2-1
abundance: NA
len: 14

CDR3aa: CASRAGWYNEQFF
CDR3nt: TGTGCCAGTAGGGCAGGGTGGTACAATGAGCAGTTCTTC
v_gene: TRBV19
d_gene: NA
j_gene: TRBJ2-1
abundance: few
len: 13

CDR3aa: CATSDPRGGNQPQHF
CDR3nt: TGTGCCACCAGTGACCCCAGGGGGGGCAATCAGCCCCAGCATTTT
v_gene: TRBV24-1
d_gene: TRBD1
j_gene: TRBJ1-5
abundance: NA
len: 15

CDR3aa: CASGHDFPRDNEQFF
CDR3nt: TGTGCTAGTGGTCATGACTTTCCGCGGGACAATGAGCAGTTCTTC
v_gene: TRBV12-5
d_gene: NA
j_gene: TRBJ2-1
abundance: NA
len: 15

CDR3aa: CASSLAHGGEQFF
CDR3nt: TGTGCCAGCAGCTTAGCGCATGGGGGGGAGCAGTTCTTC
v_gene: TRBV7-9
d_gene: NA
j_gene: TRBJ2-1
abundance: many
len: 13

CDR3aa: CASSPLLAVLYEQYF
CDR3nt: TGTGCCAGCAGCCCTTTGCTAGCGGTACTCTACGAGCAGTACTTC
v_gene: TRBV11-2
d_gene: TRBD2
j_gene: TRBJ2-7
abundance: NA
len: 15

CDR3aa: CATSRGTSGRNEQFF
CDR3nt: TGTGCCACCAGCCGTGGGACTAGCGGGAGAAATGAGCAGTTCTTC
v_gene: TRBV15
d_gene: TRBD2
j_gene: TRBJ2-1
abundance: once
len: 15

CDR3aa: CAWTGQEPYNEQFF
CDR3nt: TGTGCCTGGACAGGACAAGAACCCTACAATGAGCAGTTCTTC
v_gene: TRBV30
d_gene: NA
j_gene: TRBJ2-1
abundance: once
len: 14

CDR3aa: CASSEGAQGPGNTIYF
CDR3nt: TGTGCCAGCAGTGAAGGCGCACAGGGCCCTGGAAACACCATATATTTT
v_gene: TRBV6-4
d_gene: NA
j_gene: TRBJ1-3
abundance: NA
len: 16

CDR3aa: CASSAGTGSFLSGNTIYF
CDR3nt: TGTGCCAGCAGTGCAGGGACAGGAAGTTTCCTCTCTGGAAACACCATATATTTT
v_gene: TRBV11-2
d_gene: TRBD1
j_gene: TRBJ1-3
abundance: NA
len: 18

CDR3aa: CASSLSRTGSSYNEQFF
CDR3nt: TGTGCCAGCAGCTTATCCCGGACAGGGAGCTCCTACAATGAGCAGTTCTTC
v_gene: TRBV7-8
d_gene: TRBD1
j_gene: TRBJ2-1
abundance: NA
len: 17

CDR3aa: CASNEWMDSVNYGYTF
CDR3nt: TGTGCCAGCAACGAATGGATGGACAGTGTGAACTATGGCTACACCTTC
v_gene: TRBV2
d_gene: NA
j_gene: TRBJ1-2
abundance: NA
len: 16

CDR3aa: CASRTGTGDEKLFF
CDR3nt: TGTGCCAGCAGGACCGGGACAGGGGACGAAAAACTGTTTTTT
v_gene: TRBV2
d_gene: TRBD1
j_gene: TRBJ1-4
abundance: NA
len: 14

CDR3aa: CSVEAGADNEQFF
CDR3nt: TGCAGCGTTGAAGCTGGGGCAGACAATGAGCAGTTCTTC
v_gene: TRBV29-1
d_gene: NA
j_gene: TRBJ2-1
abundance: NA
len: 13

CDR3aa: CASSLPVPGQGLVNEKLFF
CDR3nt: TGTGCCAGCAGCTTGCCCGTCCCGGGACAGGGCCTCGTCAACGAAAAACTGTTTTTT
v_gene: TRBV5-6
d_gene: TRBD1
j_gene: TRBJ1-4
abundance: NA
len: 19

CDR3aa: CASSLQGLANTGELFF
CDR3nt: TGCGCCAGCAGCTTGCAGGGACTAGCTAACACCGGGGAGCTGTTTTTT
v_gene: TRBV5-1
d_gene: TRBD2
j_gene: TRBJ2-2
abundance: NA
len: 16

CDR3aa: CASSHGTGWGEPPSTDTQYF
CDR3nt: TGTGCCAGCAGCCATGGGACAGGCTGGGGAGAACCCCCTAGCACAGATACGCAGTATTTT
v_gene: TRBV11-3
d_gene: TRBD1
j_gene: TRBJ2-3
abundance: NA
len: 20

CDR3aa: CASSEGTGSYEQYF
CDR3nt: TGTGCCAGCAGTGAAGGGACAGGGTCCTACGAGCAGTACTTC
v_gene: TRBV6-1
d_gene: TRBD1
j_gene: TRBJ2-7
abundance: NA
len: 14

CDR3aa: CASSIALNNEQFF
CDR3nt: TGTGCCAGCAGTATCGCGTTGAACAATGAGCAGTTCTTC
v_gene: TRBV7-3
d_gene: NA
j_gene: TRBJ2-1
abundance: NA
len: 13

CDR3aa: CASSEATGGYDTEAFF
CDR3nt: TGTGCCAGCAGTGAAGCCACAGGGGGCTACGACACTGAAGCTTTCTTT
v_gene: TRBV2
d_gene: TRBD1
j_gene: TRBJ1-1
abundance: NA
len: 16

CDR3aa: CASSPADRAGYEQYF
CDR3nt: TGTGCCAGCAGCCCAGCAGACAGGGCCGGCTACGAGCAGTACTTC
v_gene: TRBV7-9
d_gene: TRBD1
j_gene: TRBJ2-7
abundance: NA
len: 15

CDR3aa: CASSLGLAGNTDTQYF
CDR3nt: TGCGCCAGCAGCTTGGGACTAGCGGGGAACACAGATACGCAGTATTTT
v_gene: TRBV5-1
d_gene: TRBD2
j_gene: TRBJ2-3
abundance: NA
len: 16

CDR3aa: CASSVAGNAASYEQYF
CDR3nt: TGTGCCAGCAGCGTAGCGGGGAACGCAGCCTCCTACGAGCAGTACTTC
v_gene: TRBV9
d_gene: NA
j_gene: TRBJ2-7
abundance: many
len: 16

CDR3aa: CASSQARLAGGYNEQFF
CDR3nt: TGTGCCAGCAGCCAAGCCCGTCTAGCGGGAGGCTACAATGAGCAGTTCTTC
v_gene: TRBV3-1/TRBV3-2
d_gene: TRBD2
j_gene: TRBJ2-1
abundance: NA
len: 17

CDR3aa: CASSGGLAGGAQYF
CDR3nt: TGTGCCAGCAGCGGGGGACTAGCGGGAGGCGCTCAGTACTTC
v_gene: TRBV9
d_gene: TRBD2
j_gene: TRBJ2-4
abundance: once
len: 14

CDR3aa: CASSAGTSGRRFF
CDR3nt: TGTGCCAGCAGCGCCGGGACTAGCGGGAGGAGGTTCTTC
v_gene: TRBV5-6
d_gene: TRBD2
j_gene: TRBJ2-1
abundance: NA
len: 13

CDR3aa: CASSEEAPGSLNTEAFF
CDR3nt: TGTGCCAGCAGTGAAGAGGCCCCGGGGTCACTGAACACTGAAGCTTTCTTT
v_gene: TRBV6-1
d_gene: NA
j_gene: TRBJ1-1
abundance: NA
len: 17

CDR3aa: CASSLARAGNEQFF
CDR3nt: TGTGCCAGCAGCTTAGCGCGTGCAGGAAATGAGCAGTTCTTC
v_gene: TRBV7-9
d_gene: NA
j_gene: TRBJ2-1
abundance: NA
len: 14

CDR3aa: CASSFFVSGANVLTF
CDR3nt: TGTGCCAGCAGCTTCTTTGTCTCTGGGGCCAACGTCCTGACTTTC
v_gene: TRBV5-6
d_gene: NA
j_gene: TRBJ2-6
abundance: NA
len: 15

CDR3aa: CASSRQTSTDTQYF
CDR3nt: TGTGCCAGCAGTCGACAGACTAGCACAGATACGCAGTATTTT
v_gene: TRBV6-5
d_gene: NA
j_gene: TRBJ2-3
abundance: NA
len: 14

CDR3aa: CASTEGTGDTEAFF
CDR3nt: TGTGCCAGTACTGAGGGGACAGGGGACACTGAAGCTTTCTTT
v_gene: TRBV19
d_gene: TRBD1
j_gene: TRBJ1-1
abundance: NA
len: 14

CDR3aa: CASSGTLGRVAFDTQYF
CDR3nt: TGTGCCAGCAGCGGAACGCTCGGCAGGGTTGCATTCGATACGCAGTATTTT
v_gene: TRBV5-6
d_gene: NA
j_gene: TRBJ2-3
abundance: NA
len: 17

CDR3aa: CASTNRGTGETQYF
CDR3nt: TGTGCCAGCACCAACCGGGGGACAGGGGAGACCCAGTACTTC
v_gene: TRBV7-6
d_gene: TRBD1
j_gene: TRBJ2-5
abundance: NA
len: 14

CDR3aa: CATSQGTGGYNEQFF
CDR3nt: TGCGCCACCAGCCAAGGGACAGGGGGGTACAATGAGCAGTTCTTC
v_gene: TRBV4-1
d_gene: TRBD1
j_gene: TRBJ2-1
abundance: NA
len: 15

CDR3aa: CASSGLGQGYEQYF
CDR3nt: TGTGCCAGTAGTGGTCTCGGACAGGGCTACGAGCAGTACTTC
v_gene: TRBV19
d_gene: TRBD1
j_gene: TRBJ2-7
abundance: NA
len: 14

CDR3aa: CASRSGDTQYF
CDR3nt: TGCGCCAGCAGATCGGGAGATACGCAGTATTTT
v_gene: TRBV10-1
d_gene: NA
j_gene: TRBJ2-3
abundance: NA
len: 11

CDR3aa: CASSQEGLAGVLNEQFF
CDR3nt: TGTGCCAGCAGCCAAGAAGGATTAGCGGGAGTATTGAATGAGCAGTTCTTC
v_gene: TRBV3-1/TRBV3-2
d_gene: TRBD2
j_gene: TRBJ2-1
abundance: NA
len: 17

CDR3aa: CASSQFILSGEGYTF
CDR3nt: TGTGCCAGCAGCCAATTTATCTTGTCAGGGGAAGGCTACACCTTC
v_gene: TRBV16
d_gene: NA
j_gene: TRBJ1-2
abundance: NA
len: 15

CDR3aa: CASSLARGGVNEQFF
CDR3nt: TGTGCCAGCAGCTTAGCCCGGGGGGGAGTCAATGAGCAGTTCTTC
v_gene: TRBV11-3
d_gene: TRBD2
j_gene: TRBJ2-1
abundance: few
len: 15

CDR3aa: CASSMDRRNNSPLHF
CDR3nt: TGTGCCAGTAGTATGGACAGGAGGAATAATTCACCCCTCCACTTT
v_gene: TRBV19
d_gene: TRBD1
j_gene: TRBJ1-6
abundance: once
len: 15

CDR3aa: CASSFGTGSSYEQYF
CDR3nt: TGTGCCAGCAGCTTTGGGACTGGAAGCTCCTACGAGCAGTACTTC
v_gene: TRBV13
d_gene: NA
j_gene: TRBJ2-7
abundance: NA
len: 15